The sequence of this T cell receptor beta chain was determined in a study of T cell responses to AZD1222 COVID-19 vaccine. Clones were sequenced by immunoSEQ multiplex PCR, and TCRdb holds only the in-frame ones, with some missing. The sample gives 100,000 or so clones, 70% to 90% of which show up once; under 2.5% is in the top ten. Points from the study as a whole: Regions 160-218 and 743-854 dominated among vaccine-associated CD4 TCRs spanning spike. At study baseline, merely five or six AZD1222 recipients were seropositive. Repertoire sampling was restricted to post-peak T cell response timepoints.

On this clone: Antigen specificity is unknown.

Looked up from germline, CDR1 is LGHDT and CDR2 is YNNKEL (reference sequence). CDR3 length equals 16 residues. Trimming at V came to 3 bases and at J to 1 base, leaving 6 bases not matched to a gene. The input for sequencing was peripheral blood, taken 28 days after the second AZD1222 dose. This sequence was found in an adult who received the AZD1222 COVID-19 vaccine. This chain links TRBV3-1 (or the pseudogene TRBV3-2) with TRBJ2-1; TRBD1 agrees at 7 bases. Written as DNA, the CDR3 is TGTGCCAGCAGCCACATGACAGGGCGGTCCTACAATGAGCAGTTCTTC. It yields the protein CASSHMTGRSYNEQFF.